This entry describes one T cell receptor (beta chain). Sequencing was performed with immunoSEQ multiplex PCR; in TCRdb, only in-frame clones are kept and a portion is missing. This sample has 150,000 to 200,000 clones, with more than 75% found just once. J gave up 5 bases and V 4 bases, and 4 bases lay outside the gene matches. The CDR3 sequence is 14 residues long. From germline, CDR1 is SGHDN and CDR2 FVKESK. The data originate from a study of blood T cell repertoires in COVID-19. Overall study: Specimens from acute and convalescent COVID-19 originated in the United States, Italy and Spain.

The source of this sequence is a person aged 70 to 85 with COVID-19, enrolled during active disease. The V gene is TRBV14, the J gene TRBJ2-5, with 10 bases fitting TRBD1. The source material was peripheral blood. The CDR3 sequence: CASSPRTGGETQYF. The CDR3 nucleotides read TGTGCCAGCAGCCCGAGGACAGGGGGGGAGACCCAGTACTTC.